Shown below are 11 T cell receptor beta chains from a single sample sequenced in a study of T cells in Graves' hyperthyroidism and ophthalmopathy. Regions amplified from RNA transcripts were the TCR beta CDR3 regions. HTBI primers were used for first-round RT-PCR of the TCR CDR3. TCRdb re-analysed the multiplex PCR reads in MiXCR, keeping a single row per CDR3 protein. Here the sample spans approximately 400,000 distinct CDR3 sequences, approximately 15% being singletons. The sequenced sample consisted of blood. These TCRs come from a young woman with Graves' hyperthyroidism that later progressed to Graves' ophthalmopathy.

Ten or more counts support this clonotype. CDR3 sequence (DNA): TGTGCCAGCAGTTTAGGACTAGCCAGCACCGGGGAGCTGTTTTTT. It translates to CASSLGLASTGELFF. The chain has TRBV12-3 or TRBV12-4 and TRBJ2-2, with 7 bases identical to TRBD2. V dropped 1 base and J dropped 4; count of bases not matched to a gene: 3. This CDR3 is built from 15 residues.

This clonotype came up many times. CDR3 amino acids: CAISESEISIYNEQFF. The DNA of the CDR3 is TGTGCCATCAGTGAGTCGGAAATTAGCATTTACAATGAGCAGTTCTTC. The genes are TRBV10-3 and TRBJ2-1; D call uncertain. Germline CDR1 reads ENHRY; CDR2 reads SYGVKD. Trimming shortened V by 0 bases and J by 4 bases, and 13 bases separated the two germline ends. The CDR3 length is 16 residues.

This sequence joins TRBV27 and TRBJ1-6, with D maybe TRBD1 (5 bases). The V end lost 4 bases, the J end lost 6 bases, and 13 bases lay between the germline ends. This CDR3 has 15 amino acids. Germline loops: CDR1 MNHEY, CDR2 SMNVEV (reference sequence). The CDR3 here is CASSWTGASNSPLHF. In DNA form, the CDR3 reads TGTGCCAGCAGTTGGACCGGGGCTAGTAATTCACCCCTCCACTTT.

This clonotype turned up a few times. The CDR3: CASSIQRNSYEQYF. The CDR3 DNA sequence: TGTGCCAGTAGTATCCAACGGAATTCCTACGAGCAGTACTTC. This chain links TRBV19 with TRBJ2-7, with no clear D. The ends were cut back, 3 bases at V and 1 base at J, with 10 bases in the middle. The CDR3 length is 14 residues. Germline V gene sequence: CDR1 LNHDA, CDR2 SQIVND (reference sequence).

This sequence joins TRBV6-5 and TRBJ1-6, with 7 nucleotides matching TRBD1. V gave up 2 bases and J gave up 6 bases; unmatched junction bases: 16. This CDR3 region has 19 residues. Germline loops: CDR1 MNHEY, CDR2 SVGAGI. This CDR3 is CASSYTQQGKPSSNSPLHF. DNA of the CDR3: TGTGCCAGCAGTTACACGCAACAGGGGAAACCTTCATCTAATTCACCCCTCCACTTT.

This clonotype was picked up a small number of times. The rearrangement joins TRBV5-1 to TRBJ2-1; 9 nucleotides agree with TRBD2. The CDR3 is 17 residues long. CDR1 is SGHRS, CDR2 YFSETQ, per germline. After removal of 3 bases from V and 7 bases from J, the junction contained 14 bases not matched to a gene. CDR3: CASSWGGSGRSVNEQFF. CDR3 DNA: TGCGCCAGCAGCTGGGGGGGTAGCGGGAGATCGGTAAATGAGCAGTTCTTC.

In this sample, this clonotype turned up many times. V and J are TRBV11-2 and TRBJ1-3; perhaps TRBD1 as D (5 bases). The CDR3 is 18 amino acids. From germline, CDR1 is SGHAT and CDR2 FQNNGV. Deletions cut 0 bases from V and 0 bases from J, with 15 bases between. CDR3 loop: CASSLDETAFISGNTIYF. CDR3 nucleotide sequence: TGTGCCAGCAGCTTAGATGAGACAGCCTTCATCTCTGGAAACACCATATATTTT.

This clonotype was seen a handful of times. CDR3 bases: TGCAGCGTTGAGATGGGGACAGATACGCAGTATTTT. It specifies CSVEMGTDTQYF. The V call is TRBV29-1, the J call TRBJ2-3, with D uncertain. Between the trimmed V and J ends, which lost 3 bases and 3 bases, there was a span of 7 bases. Germline V gene lookup returns CDR1 SQVTM and CDR2 ANQGSEA. CDR3 size: 12 residues.

This clonotype was observed a handful of times. The gene calls are TRBV27 and TRBJ2-5, with D perhaps matching TRBD1 (5 bases). This CDR3 has 12 amino acids. Trimming left V 8 bases short and J 7 bases short, with 14 bases between. In germline, CDR1 is MNHEY, CDR2 SMNVEV (reference sequence). CDR3 in amino acids: CASYDRPGTQYF. The CDR3 DNA sequence: TGTGCCAGCTACGACAGACCGGGGACCCAGTACTTC.

This clonotype was counted ten times or more. The rearrangement joins TRBV19 to TRBJ2-5; 12 bases align to TRBD2. Per germline, CDR1 LNHDA and CDR2 SQIVND (reference sequence). The CDR3 extends over 17 amino acids. The trim removed 9 bases at V and 0 bases at J, leaving 11 bases unmatched. CDR3 protein: CASSSGRAVEYQETQYF. CDR3 coding DNA: TGTGCCAGCTCTAGCGGGAGGGCCGTCGAGTACCAAGAGACCCAGTACTTC.

The chain couples TRBV15 to TRBJ2-7; the match to TRBD1 covers 7 bases. V shed 1 base and J 0 bases; nucleotides not matched to a gene: 3. CDR1 and CDR2 from the germline V gene are LNHNV and YYDKDF (reference sequence). The CDR3 loop spans 15 amino acids. The chain's CDR3 is CATSRAGTVSYEQYF. The CDR3 bases are TGTGCCACCAGCAGAGCGGGGACAGTCTCCTACGAGCAGTACTTC.